This T cell receptor (beta chain) was recovered during a study of T cells in Graves' hyperthyroidism and ophthalmopathy. This clonotype was picked up many times. Amplified TCR beta CDR3 regions derived from RNA transcripts. First-round RT-PCR with HTBI primers amplified the TCR CDR3 region. MiXCR, run by TCRdb on the multiplex PCR reads, gives a single entry per CDR3 protein. The data contain 500,000 to 650,000 distinct CDR3 sequences, 15% to 20% of them seen just once; the ten biggest clones take up roughly 18%. Germline loops: CDR1 SGHTA, CDR2 FQGNSA. This CDR3 contains 13 residues. Trimming shortened V by 0 bases and J by 4 bases, and 4 bases separated the two germline ends.

The source of this sequence is a woman aged 18-29 years with Graves' ophthalmopathy. The chain recombines TRBV7-2 with TRBJ2-1; unclear D gene. Sequenced input: blood. The CDR3 region is CASSLARYNEQFF. The CDR3 DNA reads TGTGCCAGCAGCTTAGCGAGGTACAATGAGCAGTTCTTC.